Reported below is one T cell receptor (beta chain). Its antigen is currently unknown. The data originate from a study of cytomegalovirus exposure and HLA in healthy donors. Overall study findings and caveats: Analyses of presence and absence presupposed an approximately uniform sequencing depth across donors. Association with HLA alleles at 0.05 false discovery rate was found for 16,951 TCR beta sequences in a later analysis. Productive rates of about 90% or about 30% were seen for most TCR beta V segments in an earlier analysis. For TCR beta chains, V- and J-gene trimming was later linked to a missense DCLRE1C variant.

The PCR ran on 60 Vbeta and 13 Jbeta primers. Repertoires were generated with immunoSEQ multiplex PCR, while TCRdb's copy carries only in-frame clones and drops some. Here the sample spans almost 70,000 clones, approximately 70% being singletons. The TCR originated in a male donor in good health and CMV-seropositive. The specimen sequenced was PBMCs.

This CDR3 is CASSRDSPEVTMNTEAFF. CDR3 DNA sequence: TGTGCCAGCAGCCGGGACTCCCCCGAAGTTACAATGAACACTGAAGCTTTCTTT. The J gene is TRBJ1-1, the V gene TRBV2, with D possibly being TRBD1 (5 bases). Trimming removed 6 bases from V and 0 bases from J, with 23 bases in between. Germline V gene lookup returns CDR1 SNHLY and CDR2 FYNNEI. The CDR3 length is 18 residues.